These T cell receptor beta chains were read from a single sample in a study of blood T cell repertoires in COVID-19. The protocol was immunoSEQ multiplex PCR, while the TCRdb copy is restricted to in-frame clones and leaves out a portion. The table includes hundreds of thousands of clones, 83% detected once. The source material was peripheral blood. These receptors came from a young woman with COVID-19, enrolled during active disease. Both conserved end residues are part of each CDR3.

V gene	CDR3 length	J gene	CDR3 protein
TRBV20-1	13	TRBJ2-7	CSASSRRGYEQYF
TRBV2	12	TRBJ2-3	CASSERTDTQYF
TRBV27	14	TRBJ1-6	CASSGSSYNSPLHF
TRBV11-3	15	TRBJ1-2	CASSLVRGLSNGYTF
TRBV6-5	15	TRBJ2-7	CASSRLAGGFHEQYF
TRBV9	16	TRBJ2-1	CASSVVAAGVVGEQFF
TRBV9	15	TRBJ2-7	CASSVDPDTLYEQYF
TRBV2	14	TRBJ2-7	CASSELASTYEQYF
TRBV6-1	16	TRBJ2-1	CASSGDRDYVDNEQFF
TRBV6-1	16	TRBJ1-2	CASSDRDRGLHYGYTF
TRBV6-5	12	TRBJ1-2	CASSPGGIGYTF
TRBV2	16	TRBJ2-5	CASSSGGAVTQETQYF
TRBV10-3	18	TRBJ2-3	CAISETGLAGGPGDTQYF
TRBV18	14	TRBJ2-1	CASSGLAGLNEQFF
TRBV30	15	TRBJ2-1	CAWIQQGLGYNEQFF
TRBV28	14	TRBJ2-7	CASSLWGEEHEQYF
TRBV5-5	15	TRBJ1-2	CASSNRDRGPYGYTF
TRBV6-1	13	TRBJ1-1	CASSEHLNTEAFF
TRBV5-1	17	TRBJ2-3	CASSLDQAGTGSDTQYF
TRBV30	14	TRBJ2-1	CAWSTILQYNEQFF
TRBV20-1	13	TRBJ1-5	CSASSGRDQPQHF
TRBV9	15	TRBJ2-6	CASSVPVSGANVLTF
TRBV5-6	16	TRBJ2-2	CASSLRIGRVTGELFF
TRBV6-5	15	TRBJ2-2	CASSHGGAGTGELFF
TRBV11-2	17	TRBJ2-3	CASSVRRIGRVTDTQYF
TRBV5-1	15	TRBJ2-1	CASEPSGDINNEQFF
TRBV15	16	TRBJ2-1	CATSRGPQASYNEQFF
TRBV19	12	TRBJ1-1	CASIFGNTEAFF
TRBV9	16	TRBJ2-1	CASSGGLAGGSNEQFF
TRBV5-1	16	TRBJ2-1	CASSATGTSGKNEQFF
TRBV11-3	16	TRBJ2-2	CASSLDLAPNTGELFF
TRBV6-6	13	TRBJ2-4	CASAPGGQNIQYF
TRBV7-2	15	TRBJ1-5	CASSLAGRGDQPQHF
TRBV4-3	15	TRBJ2-7	CASSLEAGSIYEQYF
TRBV3-1/TRBV3-2	13	TRBJ1-2	CASSQGDSYGYTF
TRBV27	15	TRBJ2-6	CASSPTGWGANVLTF
TRBV19	12	TRBJ1-2	CASSIGSGGYTF
TRBV3-1/TRBV3-2	18	TRBJ2-2	CASSHTRKTGGNTGELFF
TRBV18	14	TRBJ2-7	CASSPWGQDYEQYF
TRBV29-1	14	TRBJ2-5	CSVEDRGGKETQYF
TRBV27	13	TRBJ2-3	CASRLAATDTQYF
TRBV27	13	TRBJ1-1	CASSTQAYTEAFF
TRBV6-1	18	TRBJ2-1	CASSEVGLGTGGAYEQFF
TRBV3-1/TRBV3-2	14	TRBJ2-7	CASSPLTTSYEQYF
TRBV12-3/TRBV12-4	12	TRBJ1-1	CASSRGGTGAFF
TRBV11-1	15	TRBJ1-2	CASSAPGQGNYGYTF
TRBV5-1	13	TRBJ2-7	CASSLGQVYEQYF
TRBV5-8	13	TRBJ2-2	CASSWTGNGELFF
TRBV7-2	18	TRBJ2-1	CASSLGASGRRGYNEQFF
TRBV11-2	16	TRBJ2-6	CASQKNRGSGANVLTF
TRBV27	17	TRBJ1-6	CASSFQAAEGSHSPLHF
TRBV11-1	14	TRBJ2-2	CASKLLQGTGELFF